One and the same sample provided the 23 T cell receptor beta chains below, sequenced in a study of blood T cells in healthy people across ages. A sample-barcoded 5' primer and a J-beta primer mix were used in a second PCR of roughly 7 to 11 cycles. TCRdb analysed the 5' RACE reads with MiXCR anew, one entry per CDR3 protein. This table holds around 2 million distinct CDR3 sequences, roughly two fifths found once. The sequenced sample was blood. These receptor sequences come from a human donor in good health.

The chain is built from TRBV5-6 and TRBJ2-5, with D possibly TRBD1 on 5 matching bases. V gave up 4 bases and J gave up 4 bases, with 11 bases separating them. This CDR3 is built from 13 residues. Germline V gene lookup returns CDR1 SGHDT and CDR2 YYEEEE. The CDR3 nucleotides read TGTGCCAGCAGCGGGGCCCGCAGAGAGACCCAGTACTTC. Amino acids: CASSGARRETQYF.

The chain joins TRBV2 to TRBJ2-3; D unresolved. Germline lookup yields CDR1 SNHLY and CDR2 FYNNEI. V was cut by 11 bases and J by 2 bases, with 17 bases left in between. The CDR3 is 14 residues long. The DNA of the CDR3 is TGTGCCGGCGCTCTGGACCCCATCACAGATACGCAGTATTTT. This sequence encodes CAGALDPITDTQYF. Filled out from reference TRBV2 and TRBJ2-3, the complete variable domain reads EPEVTQTPSHQVTQMGQEVILRCVPISNHLYFYWYRQILGQKVEFLVSFYNNEISEKSEIFDDQFSVERPDGSNFTLKIRSTKLEDSAMYFCAGALDPITDTQYFGPGTRLTVL.

The V and J genes are TRBV7-6 and TRBJ2-3; 10 nucleotides align to TRBD2. The CDR3 sequence is 15 residues long. The germline V gene has CDR1 SGHVS and CDR2 FNYEAQ. The trim removed 3 bases at V and 6 bases at J, leaving 6 bases unmatched. The DNA of the CDR3 is TGTGCCAGCAGCTTCGGGACTAGCGTGGGGGATACGCAGTATTTT. Translated: CASSFGTSVGDTQYF.

The rearrangement uses TRBV29-1 and TRBJ2-7; 7 positions match TRBD1. The V gene end was trimmed by 5 bases and the J gene end by 2 bases; junction bases not matched to a gene: 3. Germline CDR1 is SQVTM and CDR2 is ANQGSEA. This CDR3 region has 12 residues. CDR3 loop: CSVFGTAYEQYF. The DNA of the CDR3 is TGCAGCGTTTTTGGGACAGCCTACGAGCAGTACTTC.

The gene calls are TRBV5-1 and TRBJ2-3, with D unresolved. The CDR3 covers 17 residues. Trimming cost V 0 bases and J 1 base, with 15 bases left between them. Germline CDR1 SGHRS, CDR2 YFSETQ. The CDR3 DNA is TGCGCCAGCAGCTTGGATTCCCCCCGGATGGGCACAGATACGCAGTATTTT. Translation gives CASSLDSPRMGTDTQYF. The full variable domain, in which reference TRBV5-1 and TRBJ2-3 provide the parts outside the CDR3, is KAGVTQTPRYLIKTRGQQVTLSCSPISGHRSVSWYQQTPGQGLQFLFEYFSETQRNKGNFPGRFSGRQFSNSRSEMNVSTLELGDSALYLCASSLDSPRMGTDTQYFGPGTRLTVL.

Points on this clonotype: This may stem from a read error, because a much larger clone lies one nucleotide away. The rearrangement joins TRBV13 to TRBJ2-4, with D tentatively TRBD1 (6 bases). Trimming removed 0 bases at V and 15 bases at J, with 21 bases between. Germline V gives CDR1 PRHDT, CDR2 FYEKMQ (reference sequence). The CDR3 runs to 15 residues. In DNA, the CDR3 is TGTGCCAGCAGCTTAGGCCAGCGGACAGACTACGAGCGGTACTTC. It specifies CASSLGQRTDYERYF.

V gene TRBV9 combines with J gene TRBJ2-1; possibly TRBD2 for D (6 bases). Looked up from germline, CDR1 is SGDLS and CDR2 is YYNGEE. The V end was cut by 0 bases, the J end by 0 bases, with 13 bases between. The CDR3 length is 17 residues. The CDR3 DNA reads TGTGCCAGCAGCGTAGGATCTAGCGTAAGCTCCTACAATGAGCAGTTCTTC. Residues: CASSVGSSVSSYNEQFF.

This clonotype was detected a few times. The genes are TRBV20-1 and TRBJ2-7; D perhaps matches TRBD2 (5 bases). This CDR3 is 13 amino acids long. V was pared by 3 bases and J by 7 bases, with 16 bases between. Germline CDR1 and CDR2: DFQATT and SNEGSKA (reference sequence). In nucleotides, the CDR3 is TGCAGTGCTAGCCTTAGCGCCGGGTGGGAGCAGTACTTC. As protein: CSASLSAGWEQYF.

The genes are TRBV12-5 and TRBJ1-1, with D possibly being TRBD1 (5 bases). Trimming took off 5 bases at V and 5 bases at J, with 18 bases between the two ends. From germline, CDR1 is LGHNT and CDR2 FRNRAP. This CDR3 spans 15 amino acids. DNA for the CDR3: TGTGCTAGTGGTCCTCCCGACAGTGGGAGTACTGAAGCTTTCTTT. Encoded protein: CASGPPDSGSTEAFF.

The chain has TRBV4-3 and TRBJ1-4; D ambiguous. This CDR3 is built from 12 residues. The V gene lost 6 bases and the J gene lost 8 bases, with 10 bases spanning the gap. Germline V gives CDR1 LGHNA, CDR2 YSLEER. The DNA for the CDR3 is TGCGCCAGCAGTGACTTTAAGGAAAAACTGTTTTTT. As protein: CASSDFKEKLFF.

The rearrangement links TRBV7-2 to TRBJ2-3, with 10 bases that match TRBD2. The CDR3 consists of 16 residues. Germline CDR1 and CDR2: SGHTA and FQGNSA. Trimming at V came to 7 bases and at J to 0 bases, leaving 7 bases not matched to a gene. This chain's CDR3 is CASNPSGGFSTDTQYF. DNA for the CDR3: TGTGCCAGCAACCCTAGCGGGGGATTTAGCACAGATACGCAGTATTTT.

The V and J genes are TRBV4-3 and TRBJ2-1; 11 bases match TRBD2. The V and J ends lost 0 bases and 5 bases, in that order; junction bases with no gene match: 9. This CDR3 is 18 amino acids long. The germline V gene encodes CDR1 LGHNA and CDR2 YSLEER. The CDR3 spells CASSQDKGAGLADNEQFF. The CDR3 nucleotides are TGCGCCAGCAGCCAAGATAAAGGAGCGGGACTAGCGGACAATGAGCAGTTCTTC.

DNA for the CDR3: TGTGCCAGCAGCTCCTGGGAAGTAGCGGGGGACTCCTACAATGAGCAGTTCTTC. As protein: CASSSWEVAGDSYNEQFF. The chain is built from TRBV9 and TRBJ2-1; TRBD2 aligns across 9 bases. With V trimmed by 4 bases and J by 0 bases, 11 bases remained unmatched. CDR3 size: 18 residues. Germline loops: CDR1 SGDLS, CDR2 YYNGEE.

This clonotype was recorded a few times. CDR3 in amino acids: CAISPDRAYGYTF. The CDR3, as DNA: TGTGCCATCAGTCCTGACAGGGCCTATGGCTACACCTTC. The genes are TRBV10-3 and TRBJ1-2; 7 bases line up with TRBD1. This CDR3 is 13 amino acids long. V was clipped by 5 bases and J by 4 bases; unmatched bases: 4. The V gene's germline CDR1 is ENHRY and CDR2 SYGVKD.

The chain joins TRBV2 to TRBJ1-1; perhaps TRBD1 as D (6 bases). The CDR3 spans 14 residues. Trimming pared 9 bases from V and 1 base from J, leaving 15 bases between. Germline CDR1 and CDR2: SNHLY and FYNNEI. As DNA, the CDR3 is TGTGCCAGTATATACAGGGAGGGGAACACTGAAGCTTTCTTT. Protein product: CASIYREGNTEAFF.

The gene calls are TRBV11-2 and TRBJ2-5; D perhaps matches TRBD2 (5 bases). Germline values: CDR1 SGHAT, CDR2 FQNNGV. There are 14 residues in the CDR3. V dropped 4 bases and J dropped 4 bases, with 13 bases sitting between them. The CDR3 reads CASSSPRVGETQYF. CDR3 nucleotides: TGTGCCAGCAGCTCCCCGCGGGTCGGAGAGACCCAGTACTTC. The full variable domain, completed using reference TRBV11-2 and TRBJ2-5, is EAGVAQSPRYKIIEKRQSVAFWCNPISGHATLYWYQQILGQGPKLLIQFQNNGVVDDSQLPKDRFSAERLKGVDSTLKIQPAKLEDSAVYLCASSSPRVGETQYFGPGTRLLVL.

The chain joins TRBV7-2 to TRBJ2-1; 15 bases line up with TRBD2. V lost 5 bases, J lost 3 bases, and 11 bases stayed unmatched. Germline V lookup: CDR1 SGHTA, CDR2 FQGNSA. This CDR3 is 19 amino acids long. The CDR3: CASSLKSGTSGGSYNEQFF. DNA of the CDR3: TGTGCCAGCAGCCTCAAATCCGGGACTAGCGGGGGGAGCTACAATGAGCAGTTCTTC.

The V call is TRBV9, the J call TRBJ2-7; D may be TRBD1 (6 bases). V lost 4 bases, J lost 2 bases, and 22 bases lay in between. CDR1 is SGDLS, CDR2 YYNGEE, per germline. The CDR3 spans 17 residues. The CDR3 protein is CASSQGISPYMTYEQYF. Written as DNA, the CDR3 is TGTGCCAGCAGCCAGGGGATTTCACCTTATATGACCTACGAGCAGTACTTC.

The chain combines TRBV4-3 with TRBJ2-3, with 10 positions matching TRBD2. Germline lookup yields CDR1 LGHNA and CDR2 YSLEER. Germline trimming cut 0 bases from V and 5 bases from J; bases unmatched to any gene: 17. The CDR3 runs 20 residues. The CDR3 DNA is TGCGCCAGCAGCCAAGATGGGAAACGGGCCAGCGGGGGGGTCGGAGATACGCAGTATTTT. Amino acids: CASSQDGKRASGGVGDTQYF.

The chain is built from TRBV7-2 and TRBJ1-1; D not resolved. CDR3 length: 14 residues. Germline V gene sequence: CDR1 SGHTA, CDR2 FQGNSA. Trimming removed 1 base from V and 6 bases from J, with 12 bases in between. The CDR3 is CASSLELVGSEAFF. The CDR3 region has the DNA TGTGCCAGCAGCTTAGAATTAGTGGGGTCTGAAGCTTTCTTT.

The chain is built from TRBV18 and TRBJ1-4; a possible D gene is TRBD1 (5 bases). Germline V gives CDR1 KGHSH, CDR2 LQKENI. Trimming cost V 2 bases and J 6 bases, with 10 bases left between them. The CDR3 is 14 amino acids. The DNA for the CDR3 is TGTGCCAGCTCACCAGTCGGAGGGGATGAAAAACTGTTTTTT. Translated, it gives CASSPVGGDEKLFF.

This clonotype was observed a few times. The chain recombines TRBV15 with TRBJ2-3, with 8 bases aligning to TRBD1. Germline CDR1 reads LNHNV; CDR2 reads YYDKDF (reference sequence). There are 16 residues in the CDR3. The junction had 4 bases not matched to a gene; V was cut back by 0 bases and J by 2 bases. The CDR3 DNA reads as TGTGCCACCAGCAGAGAGGTGACAGGGGTCACAGATACGCAGTATTTT. Its protein is CATSREVTGVTDTQYF.

There are a few counts of this clonotype. The germline gene is not matched at one end of the junction; a read error may be the cause. The chain joins TRBV20-1 to TRBJ1-2; D might be TRBD1 (6 bases). CDR3 length equals 13 residues. CDR1 is DFQATT and CDR2 is SNEGSKA in the germline V gene (reference sequence). The CDR3 DNA reads as TGCGGTGCTATCAGCGACAGGCACAATGGCTACACCTTC. It codes for CGAISDRHNGYTF.